The present T cell receptor (beta chain) was sequenced within a study of OX40 agonist ivuxolimab in advanced cancers. Overall study context: From about 20 to 79 years was the age range, with a mean of roughly 64 years, and roughly 80% were male.

Libraries were prepared by immunoSEQ multiplex PCR; TCRdb keeps only in-frame clonotypes and omits some of them. The sample yields some 40,000 clones, about 89% seen once. Looked up from germline, CDR1 is MNHEY and CDR2 is SVGAGI. This CDR3 has 15 residues. V was cut by 11 bases and J by 0 bases, with 19 bases left in between. The chain combines TRBV6-5 with TRBJ1-1, with D maybe TRBD1 (5 bases). The clonotype was recovered from an adult with an advanced solid tumor such as melanoma, head and neck, liver or kidney cancer. Sequences were derived from CD4+ or CD8+ T cells sorted from blood, sampled in a trial of the OX40 agonist ivuxolimab. This CDR3 is CAVPKGASVNTEAFF. CDR3 in DNA: TGTGCCGTGCCTAAAGGGGCGAGTGTGAACACTGAAGCTTTCTTT.